This is a list of T cell receptor beta chains from one sample in a study of T cells in Graves' hyperthyroidism and ophthalmopathy. TCRdb processed the multiplex PCR reads anew with MiXCR; each CDR3 protein has one entry. The sample yields over 450,000 distinct CDR3 sequences, over 15% seen once. Sequencing used blood. These receptor sequences come from a woman aged 18 to 35 with Graves' ophthalmopathy. The CDR3 runs from the conserved cysteine through the conserved F or W. The D gene is left open where the match is weak.

v_call,j_call,d_call,cdr3_aa
TRBV27,TRBJ1-1,TRBD1,CASRLRQGSGAFF
TRBV28,TRBJ1-2,NA,CASSSEFGRYYGYTF
TRBV6-1,TRBJ2-3,NA,CATSRQWDTQYF
TRBV11-2,TRBJ2-2,NA,CASSLDLPHGELFF
TRBV7-9,TRBJ1-1,NA,CASSLVHDTEAFF
TRBV25-1,TRBJ2-7,TRBD2,CASSEYIRTSGTYEQYF
TRBV5-1,TRBJ2-7,NA,CASSFDLSGRKEQYF
TRBV30,TRBJ1-6,NA,CAWRPPIQNHSPLHF
TRBV30,TRBJ1-5,NA,CAWREASQPQHF
TRBV7-2,TRBJ1-6,NA,CASSASSYNSPLHF
TRBV12-3/TRBV12-4,TRBJ1-1,NA,CASSFLGHTEAFF
TRBV4-3,TRBJ2-3,NA,CASSQDRPPSTDTQYF
TRBV10-3,TRBJ1-2,TRBD1,CAISYGQGPYGYTF
TRBV4-2,TRBJ1-3,TRBD1,CASSPGQGISGNTIYF
TRBV28,TRBJ1-1,TRBD1,CASSPRTGRVEAFF